This TCR beta chain was obtained from a study of blood T cell repertoires in COVID-19. V shed 4 bases, J shed 2 bases, and the junction held 4 bases outside the gene matches. This CDR3 region has 15 residues. Germline assignment: CDR1 SGHTA and CDR2 FQGNSA. Authors' data handling: From reference gene primer amplification, estimates of nucleated cell counts were derived. The protocol was immunoSEQ multiplex PCR, while the TCRdb copy is restricted to in-frame clones and leaves out a portion. The DNA gave D and trimming, while V, J and clone size come from that table. The profile shows around 78,000 clones, roughly 88% of them singletons.

The sequence was collected from a human donor in a cohort sampled during active COVID-19. The chain carries TRBV7-2 and TRBJ1-5, with 8 bases identical to TRBD1. Sequenced sample: peripheral blood. CDR3 loop: CASSSPGQGNQPQHF. For the CDR3, the DNA is TGTGCCAGCAGCTCTCCGGGACAGGGCAATCAGCCCCAGCATTTT.